The clone carrying this T cell receptor (beta chain) showed up just a few times. Its antigen is undetermined. There are 14 residues in the CDR3. The V end was cut by 3 bases, the J end by 6 bases, with 14 bases between. Germline-derived CDR1 and CDR2 are SGDLS and YYNGEE. The data were produced by immunoSEQ multiplex PCR, yet TCRdb's version contains in-frame clones alone and is incomplete. The sample holds 2,000 to 2,500 clones, 35% to 40% seen once. The record originates from a study of T cells in localized non-small cell lung cancer. Points from the study as a whole: Tumor showed lower T cell clonality than uninvolved adjacent lung, where it was highest. The study sequenced only one region of the tumor. As a result, intratumor heterogeneity could not be excluded and remains possible. Among blood samples, higher T cell density accompanied longer overall survival. The study detected a median roughly 57 of the top 100 tumor clones in adjacent lung.

The specimen comprised lung tumor tissue, sampled before any cancer treatment. The V gene is TRBV9, the J gene TRBJ2-3, with D uncertain. This sequence was found in a female donor over 55 with stage I lung adenocarcinoma. This CDR3 reads CASSATTRSDTQYF. CDR3 sequence (DNA): TGTGCCAGCAGCGCCACCACCAGATCGGATACGCAGTATTTT.